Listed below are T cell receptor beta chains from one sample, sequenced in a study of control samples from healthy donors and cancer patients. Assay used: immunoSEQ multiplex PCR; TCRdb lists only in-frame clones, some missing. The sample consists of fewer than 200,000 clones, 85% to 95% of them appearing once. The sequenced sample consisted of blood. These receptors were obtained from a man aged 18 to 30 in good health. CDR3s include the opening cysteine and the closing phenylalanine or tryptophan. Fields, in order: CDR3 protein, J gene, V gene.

CDR3 protein: CASSLAGADEKLFF; J gene: TRBJ1-4; V gene: TRBV7-8
CDR3 protein: CASSYRSPSGSPLHF; J gene: TRBJ1-6; V gene: TRBV6-2/TRBV6-3
CDR3 protein: CASSSWGANEQYF; J gene: TRBJ2-7; V gene: TRBV5-1
CDR3 protein: CASSVGSGGTDTQYF; J gene: TRBJ2-3; V gene: TRBV9
CDR3 protein: CASSSRGDGDIQYF; J gene: TRBJ2-4; V gene: TRBV18
CDR3 protein: CASSIQGRANYGYTF; J gene: TRBJ1-2; V gene: TRBV19
CDR3 protein: CASSLAGRGLSGYEQYF; J gene: TRBJ2-7; V gene: TRBV5-1
CDR3 protein: CASSRGGELFF; J gene: TRBJ2-2; V gene: TRBV28
CDR3 protein: CASGLVLGGHEQYF; J gene: TRBJ2-7; V gene: TRBV12-5
CDR3 protein: CASSPPGANQPQHF; J gene: TRBJ1-5; V gene: TRBV28
CDR3 protein: CASRRTNMNTEAFF; J gene: TRBJ1-1; V gene: TRBV19
CDR3 protein: CATSGSGTSYEQYF; J gene: TRBJ2-7; V gene: TRBV24-1
CDR3 protein: CASSGSGTGTQYF; J gene: TRBJ2-3; V gene: TRBV13
CDR3 protein: CASSLVSGYEQYF; J gene: TRBJ2-7; V gene: TRBV5-1
CDR3 protein: CAWNNPREKTGELFF; J gene: TRBJ2-2; V gene: TRBV30
CDR3 protein: CASSWDSQPLVLTF; J gene: TRBJ2-6; V gene: TRBV5-4
CDR3 protein: CASSPATRTQYF; J gene: TRBJ2-5; V gene: TRBV3-1/TRBV3-2
CDR3 protein: CASSQGDATGELFF; J gene: TRBJ2-2; V gene: TRBV3-1/TRBV3-2
CDR3 protein: CASSPTSANTEAFF; J gene: TRBJ1-1; V gene: TRBV4-1
CDR3 protein: CASSHSLGGGGDQETQYF; J gene: TRBJ2-5; V gene: TRBV5-4
CDR3 protein: CASGPDGENQPQHF; J gene: TRBJ1-5; V gene: TRBV19
CDR3 protein: CASSLGSGATDTQYF; J gene: TRBJ2-3; V gene: TRBV5-4
CDR3 protein: CASSSRNKGGNQPQHF; J gene: TRBJ1-5; V gene: TRBV27
CDR3 protein: CASSSSGGVGIKYNEQFF; J gene: TRBJ2-1; V gene: TRBV3-1/TRBV3-2
CDR3 protein: CASSPNPGANYGYTF; J gene: TRBJ1-2; V gene: TRBV5-1
CDR3 protein: CASSPDRAGLPGELFF; J gene: TRBJ2-2; V gene: TRBV7-9
CDR3 protein: CASSDHKSSNQPQHF; J gene: TRBJ1-5; V gene: TRBV18
CDR3 protein: CASSLRGGVNEQFF; J gene: TRBJ2-1; V gene: TRBV6-5
CDR3 protein: CASSSGTGGYEQYF; J gene: TRBJ2-7; V gene: TRBV5-1
CDR3 protein: CASSYSKRSRTSEQFF; J gene: TRBJ2-1; V gene: TRBV6-2/TRBV6-3
CDR3 protein: CASGLGDNNEQYF; J gene: TRBJ2-7; V gene: TRBV12-5
CDR3 protein: CASSLRTGKVSYEQYF; J gene: TRBJ2-7; V gene: TRBV5-6
CDR3 protein: CASSPTGWANTGELFF; J gene: TRBJ2-2; V gene: TRBV7-3
CDR3 protein: CATSDKVGTATYEQYF; J gene: TRBJ2-7; V gene: TRBV24-1
CDR3 protein: CASSSRSFRGSRKPLHF; J gene: TRBJ1-6; V gene: TRBV21-1
CDR3 protein: CASSIALGQGNRYGYTF; J gene: TRBJ1-2; V gene: TRBV19
CDR3 protein: CASSYGGERGYTF; J gene: TRBJ1-2; V gene: TRBV6-5
CDR3 protein: CASSLAGLAGARPTYEQYF; J gene: TRBJ2-7; V gene: TRBV5-4
CDR3 protein: CASRPNTGELFF; J gene: TRBJ2-2; V gene: TRBV2
CDR3 protein: CSASPRLAGLREQYF; J gene: TRBJ2-7; V gene: TRBV20-1
CDR3 protein: CAWSVGGAQNEQYF; J gene: TRBJ2-7; V gene: TRBV30
CDR3 protein: CASSERGSHYEQYF; J gene: TRBJ2-7; V gene: TRBV6-1
CDR3 protein: CASSLASGGFSTDTQYF; J gene: TRBJ2-3; V gene: TRBV5-1
CDR3 protein: CASSLDRGGEQYF; J gene: TRBJ2-7; V gene: TRBV7-2
CDR3 protein: CASSPRGLNYEQYF; J gene: TRBJ2-7; V gene: TRBV19